The 30 T cell receptor beta chains given below trace back to one sample, sequenced in a study of T cells in Graves' hyperthyroidism and ophthalmopathy. From RNA transcripts, TCR beta CDR3 regions were amplified. During a first-round RT-PCR of the TCR CDR3, the HTBI primer set was used. TCRdb reanalysed the multiplex PCR reads using MiXCR and keeps one entry per CDR3 protein. Here the sample spans more than 300,000 distinct CDR3 sequences, about 14% being singletons. Input material: blood. The receptors stem from a woman aged 60 to 75 with Graves' hyperthyroidism.

This clonotype was picked up many times. The chain carries TRBV7-9 and TRBJ2-1; unclear D gene. V was clipped by 7 bases and J by 0 bases, with 16 bases between them. CDR3 length: 16 amino acids. Germline-derived CDR1 and CDR2 are SEHNR and FQNEAQ (reference sequence). The CDR3 DNA is TGTGCCAGCAACTGGGCGGCTAAAAGCTCCTACAATGAGCAGTTCTTC. Protein: CASNWAAKSSYNEQFF.

In this sample, this clonotype turned up a few times. CDR3 loop: CASSPTSATNTGELFF. The CDR3 nucleotides are TGCGCCAGCAGCCCGACTAGCGCTACGAACACCGGGGAGCTGTTTTTT. The chain is built from TRBV5-1 and TRBJ2-2; 8 bases fit TRBD2. The CDR3 consists of 16 residues. Germline assignment: CDR1 SGHRS and CDR2 YFSETQ. V lost 4 bases to trimming and J lost 0 bases; unmatched junction nucleotides: 5.

This sequence joins TRBV9 and TRBJ2-3; 9 bases are a match to TRBD2. Germline CDR1 reads SGDLS; CDR2 reads YYNGEE. Trimming removed 1 base from V and 3 bases from J; junction bases left unmatched: 6. The CDR3 spans 16 residues. The CDR3, as DNA: TGTGCCAGCAGCGTAAGGGCGGGAGGGAGGACAGATACGCAGTATTTT. Its translation: CASSVRAGGRTDTQYF.

This clonotype was detected many times. The chain links TRBV7-8 to TRBJ1-5; possible D gene TRBD1, 5 bases. The CDR3 length is 15 residues. Trimming left V 5 bases short and J 4 bases short, with 15 bases between. The germline CDR1 and CDR2 sequences are SGHVS and FQNEAQ. The DNA for the CDR3 is TGTGCCAGCAGCCCCATGGGGCAGGTAAATCAGCCCCAGCATTTT. Protein: CASSPMGQVNQPQHF.

This clonotype was seen repeatedly, ten times or more. The chain uses TRBV6-2 or TRBV6-3 and TRBJ2-1; D is possibly TRBD1 or TRBD2 (5 bases each). The CDR3 consists of 12 residues. Between the trimmed V and J ends, which lost 7 bases and 7 bases, there was a span of 11 bases. Germline CDR1 reads MNHEY; CDR2 reads SVGEGT. For the CDR3, the DNA is TGTGCCAGCACCCTGAGGGGAAATGAGCAGTTCTTC. This codes for CASTLRGNEQFF.

This chain uses TRBV7-9 with TRBJ2-1; TRBD2 matches at 12 bases. The J segment lost 8 bases and the V segment lost 3 bases, leaving 11 bases of the junction unmatched. The CDR3 consists of 17 residues. CDR1 and CDR2 from the germline V gene are SEHNR and FQNEAQ (reference sequence). CDR3 amino acids: CASSFLITSGRFDEQFF. DNA of the CDR3: TGTGCCAGCAGCTTCTTAATAACTAGCGGGAGGTTCGATGAGCAGTTCTTC.

This clonotype has a count of ten or more. The chain links TRBV27 to TRBJ2-5; D perhaps matches TRBD1 (5 bases). Trimming removed 3 bases at V and 5 bases at J, with 13 bases between. The CDR3 totals 14 residues. CDR1 and CDR2 from the germline V gene are MNHEY and SMNVEV (reference sequence). As DNA, the CDR3 is TGTGCCAGCAGTTTCAGGGATCAGACCGAGACCCAGTACTTC. Translation gives CASSFRDQTETQYF.

The gene calls are TRBV20-1 and TRBJ2-2; 10 bases line up with TRBD2. Germline V lookup: CDR1 DFQATT, CDR2 SNEGSKA (reference sequence). The CDR3 runs 14 residues. J lost 5 bases, V lost 4 bases, and 4 bases had no gene match. CDR3 sequence: CSAIRTSGTGELFF. The DNA for the CDR3 is TGCAGTGCTATTAGGACTAGCGGAACCGGGGAGCTGTTTTTT.

This clonotype has just a few counts. The V call is TRBV5-4, the J call TRBJ2-7; 9 positions agree with TRBD1. Germline V gene data show CDR1 as SGHNT and CDR2 as YYREEE (reference sequence). The CDR3 is 13 residues long. With V trimmed by 0 bases and J by 6 bases, 1 base remained unmatched. CDR3 sequence reads: CASSLGDRVEQYF. In DNA, the CDR3 is TGTGCCAGCAGCTTGGGGGACAGGGTCGAGCAGTACTTC.

This clonotype occurred many times. The chain recombines TRBV3-1 with TRBJ2-1, with a tentative D call TRBD2 (6 bases). CDR1 and CDR2 from the germline V gene are LGHDT and YNNKEL (reference sequence). V was pared by 1 base and J by 5 bases, with 6 bases between. The CDR3 has 13 residues. As DNA, the CDR3 is TGTGCCAGCAGCCAAGGGGGGGACAATGAGCAGTTCTTC. It specifies CASSQGGDNEQFF.

This clonotype was counted only a few times. The J gene is TRBJ2-5, the V gene TRBV20-1; D is undetermined. Trimming removed 1 base from V and 9 bases from J, with 9 bases in between. The CDR3 has 11 amino acids. Germline CDR1 DFQATT, CDR2 SNEGSKA (reference sequence). The CDR3 DNA reads TGCAGTGCTAGAGCCGGCGTGTCCCAGTACTTC. It is translated as CSARAGVSQYF.

The genes are TRBV5-1 and TRBJ2-1; the match to TRBD2 covers 9 bases. CDR3 size: 16 residues. Germline-derived CDR1 and CDR2 are SGHRS and YFSETQ. With 5 bases clipped from V and 4 bases from J, the junction kept 10 bases outside the gene matches. The CDR3: CASRTLMGLAYNEQFF. In DNA form, the CDR3 reads TGCGCCAGCAGAACGTTAATGGGACTAGCATACAATGAGCAGTTCTTC.

CDR3 sequence: CASSTGGPEQYF. The CDR3 DNA is TGTGCCAGCAGTACAGGGGGGCCCGAGCAGTACTTC. The V call is TRBV12-3 or TRBV12-4, the J call TRBJ2-7; 8 positions match TRBD1. The CDR3 spans 12 residues. J was trimmed by 6 bases and V by 5 bases; bases with no gene match: 3.

In its sample, this clonotype was seen a few times. J is TRBJ2-2 and V is TRBV20-1; 7 positions agree with TRBD2. With V trimmed by 3 bases and J by 4 bases, 8 bases remained unmatched. The germline gives CDR1 DFQATT, CDR2 SNEGSKA (reference sequence). The CDR3 length is 15 residues. CDR3 residues: CSASVAGVGTGELFF. The CDR3 DNA sequence: TGCAGTGCTAGTGTCGCGGGAGTGGGCACCGGGGAGCTGTTTTTT.

This clonotype has only a few counts. This rearrangement joins TRBV10-3 to TRBJ2-5; D is uncertain. V gave up 6 bases and J gave up 3 bases, with 11 bases separating them. The CDR3 is made up of 13 amino acids. Germline V gene sequence: CDR1 ENHRY, CDR2 SYGVKD. CDR3 in amino acids: CAISSYSEETQYF. The CDR3, as DNA: TGTGCCATCAGCTCCTACTCGGAAGAGACCCAGTACTTC.

Note on this clonotype: One end of the junction is discordant with germline, which a read error may explain. The V gene is TRBV15, the J gene TRBJ2-2, with D tentatively TRBD1 (6 bases). The CDR3 has 16 residues. Germline V lookup: CDR1 LNHNV, CDR2 YYDKDF (reference sequence). In nucleotides, the CDR3 is TGTGTCACCAGCAGGGAGCAGGGGATGAACACCGGGGAGCTGTTTTTT. Translating gives CVTSREQGMNTGELFF. The whole variable domain, remainder taken from reference TRBV15 and TRBJ2-2, is DAMVIQNPRYQVTQFGKPVTLSCSQTLNHNVMYWYQQKSSQAPKLLFHYYDKDFNNEADTPDNFQSRRPNTSFCFLDIRSPGLGDTAMYLCVTSREQGMNTGELFFGEGSRLTVL.

This clonotype was seen a handful of times. The V gene is TRBV3-1, the J gene TRBJ2-2, with unresolved D. V gave up 0 bases and J gave up 7 bases, with 9 bases separating them. Germline V gene sequence: CDR1 LGHDT, CDR2 YNNKEL (reference sequence). The CDR3 sequence is 14 residues long. The DNA for the CDR3 is TGTGCCAGCAGCCAAGATCCAGTGGTCGGGGAGCTGTTTTTT. Translated, it gives CASSQDPVVGELFF.

The chain is built from TRBV12-5 and TRBJ2-7; a weak D match, TRBD2 (6 bases). CDR1 is LGHNT and CDR2 is FRNRAP in the germline V gene. Trimming shortened V by 2 bases and J by 3 bases, and 8 bases separated the two germline ends. The CDR3 sequence is 13 residues long. CDR3 protein: CASGLSGDYEQYF. For the CDR3, the DNA is TGTGCTAGTGGTTTGTCGGGAGACTACGAGCAGTACTTC.

This clonotype was observed at least ten times. The chain's CDR3 is CSAQSGAGGYQETQYF. CDR3 bases: TGCAGTGCTCAAAGCGGGGCGGGAGGGTACCAAGAGACCCAGTACTTC. The gene calls are TRBV20-1 and TRBJ2-5, with TRBD2 matching 9 bases. Germline V lookup: CDR1 DFQATT, CDR2 SNEGSKA (reference sequence). This CDR3 has 16 amino acids. V lost 5 bases and J lost 0; bases outside the gene matches: 10.

As regards this clonotype: A read error may explain this, as a much larger clone is one base away. The chain has TRBV24-1 and TRBJ2-1, with 9 bases that match TRBD2. Germline lookup yields CDR1 KGHDR and CDR2 SFDVKD. This CDR3 contains 17 residues. The CDR3 reads CATSDFGGRASYDEQFF. CDR3 coding DNA: TGTGCCACCAGTGATTTTGGCGGGAGGGCGTCCTACGATGAGCAGTTCTTC.

This clonotype was seen at least ten times. This rearrangement joins TRBV28 to TRBJ1-5; D is unresolved. Trimming cost V 4 bases and J 4 bases, with 14 bases left between them. Germline-derived CDR1 and CDR2 are MDHEN and SYDVKM. CDR3 size: 15 residues. CDR3 nucleotide sequence: TGTGCCAGCAGTTCGGACGGGTCATCAAATCAGCCCCAGCATTTT. It is translated as CASSSDGSSNQPQHF.

Remarks on this clonotype: One junction end disagrees with the germline gene, perhaps due to a read error. The chain is built from TRBV28 and TRBJ2-5, with a possible D match to TRBD2 (5 bases). The germline V gene encodes CDR1 MDHEN and CDR2 SYDVKM. This CDR3 is 15 amino acids long. CDR3 sequence (DNA): TGTGCCAACAGTCCCCCGGGGAAGCCTCCGAGGACCCAGTACTTC. Its protein is CANSPPGKPPRTQYF.

This clonotype was observed once. A much larger clone differs from this one at a single base, so this may be a read error. The chain employs TRBV6-1 and TRBJ2-1; 8 positions agree with TRBD2. The CDR3 loop spans 14 amino acids. Germline assignment: CDR1 MNHNS and CDR2 SASEGT. The CDR3 nucleotides read TGTGCCAGCACTCCTAGCGGGCCTTACAGTGAGCAGTTCTTC. As protein: CASTPSGPYSEQFF.

The V gene is TRBV4-1, the J gene TRBJ1-1; D remains ambiguous. Germline CDR1 MGHRA, CDR2 YSYEKL. The CDR3 runs to 11 residues. Between the trimmed V and J ends, which lost 10 bases and 5 bases, there was a span of 11 bases. CDR3 nucleotide sequence: TGCGCCACCAGGAGGGCTACTGAAGCTTTCTTT. Translated, it gives CATRRATEAFF.

This clonotype occurred many times. The V call is TRBV7-2, the J call TRBJ2-3, with 7 positions matching TRBD1. The CDR3 has 13 residues. V was pared by 5 bases and J by 10 bases, with 9 bases of the junction left unmatched. Per germline, CDR1 SGHTA and CDR2 FQGNSA. The CDR3 loop reads CASSPGTVSAQYF. As DNA, the CDR3 is TGTGCCAGCAGCCCCGGGACAGTTTCGGCGCAGTATTTT.

This clonotype appeared many times. The rearrangement uses TRBV2 and TRBJ2-1, with 12 bases that match TRBD2. CDR1 and CDR2 (germline): SNHLY, FYNNEI. CDR3 length equals 16 residues. Trimming removed 2 bases from V and 7 bases from J; junction bases left unmatched: 6. Written as DNA, the CDR3 is TGTGCCAGCAGTGAAAGACTAGCGGGAGCTGGTAATGAGCAGTTCTTC. It codes for CASSERLAGAGNEQFF.

In its sample, this clonotype was seen many times. The V and J genes are TRBV5-1 and TRBJ2-1; D gene uncertain. This CDR3 region has 15 residues. V was cut by 0 bases and J by 1 base, with 8 bases left in between. Germline V CDR1 and CDR2: SGHRS, YFSETQ. The CDR3 DNA sequence: TGCGCCAGCAGCTTGGAGGTCAGGTCCTACAATGAGCAGTTCTTC. Encoded protein: CASSLEVRSYNEQFF.

This clonotype was picked up many times. The genes are TRBV3-1 and TRBJ2-3; 11 bases map to TRBD2. Germline loops: CDR1 LGHDT, CDR2 YNNKEL (reference sequence). This CDR3 has 16 amino acids. J lost 5 bases, V lost 0 bases, and 4 bases had no gene match. The CDR3 DNA sequence: TGTGCCAGCAGCCAAGATCTAGCGGGAGGCGGAGATACGCAGTATTTT. Amino acids: CASSQDLAGGGDTQYF.

This clonotype has at least ten counts. This chain joins TRBV11-2 and TRBJ2-2; 11 bases agree with TRBD2. There are 16 residues in the CDR3. Germline trimming cut 6 bases from V and 0 bases from J; bases unmatched to any gene: 3. The germline gives CDR1 SGHAT, CDR2 FQNNGV. The CDR3 nucleotides read TGTGCCAGCAGTCGGACTAGCGGGTCGAACACCGGGGAGCTGTTTTTT. Amino acid sequence: CASSRTSGSNTGELFF.

This clonotype was picked up many times. This chain links TRBV3-1 with TRBJ2-7; D not resolved. Trimming shortened V by 4 bases and J by 7 bases, and 11 bases separated the two germline ends. The CDR3 has 12 residues. Germline CDR1 reads LGHDT; CDR2 reads YNNKEL (reference sequence). CDR3 loop: CASSPGFAEQYF. As DNA, the CDR3 is TGTGCCAGCAGCCCCGGTTTCGCAGAGCAGTACTTC.